The 28 T cell receptor beta chains presented below share a single source sample, sequenced in a study of glioma-infiltrating T cells (TCRdb year 2016). The sequencing machine was an Illumina MiSeq. The iRepertoire nested amplicon-rescue multiplex PCR (arm-PCR) platform was used to amplify TCR alpha and beta CDR3 regions from RNA. TCRdb reprocessing: public reads trimmed at Q25 with fastp, clones called with MiXCR, in-frame beta chains kept. Every distinct CDR3 protein forms one entry, paired with its most common genes and DNA. The sample table records around 150,000 distinct CDR3 sequences; roughly two fifths of these occur just once. The ten top clones hold 20% to 25% of the sample. The sequencing input was glioma tissue, nonneoplastic brain tissue, or PBMCs (not recorded which). The receptors stem from a human donor with low-grade glioma or glioblastoma, undergoing nonglioma brain surgery, or in good health (not recorded which).

DNA for the CDR3: TGTGCCAGCAGTACCGGTGGGGGGGTGTCCTACGAGCAGTACTTC. This encodes CASSTGGGVSYEQYF. The V and J genes are TRBV6-1 and TRBJ2-7; 7 bases line up with TRBD2. The V and J ends lost 5 bases and 1 base, in that order; junction bases with no gene match: 8. Germline V gives CDR1 MNHNS, CDR2 SASEGT. This CDR3 has 15 residues.

The rearrangement joins TRBV2 to TRBJ1-4, with 12 bases that match TRBD1. CDR1 and CDR2 from the germline V gene are SNHLY and FYNNEI. This CDR3 is 15 amino acids long. Losses at the gene ends were 3 bases for V and 8 bases for J; bases not matched to a gene: 4. As DNA, the CDR3 is TGTGCCAGCAGTGAGGGACAGGGGGCATTCGAAAAACTGTTTTTT. Translated: CASSEGQGAFEKLFF.

This chain uses TRBV7-9 with TRBJ2-1; weak D call: TRBD2 (5 bases). CDR1 SEHNR and CDR2 FQNEAQ come from the germline V gene (reference sequence). This CDR3 spans 16 amino acids. The V end was cut by 5 bases, the J end by 0 bases, with 14 bases between. The CDR3 loop is CASSRQDWSSYNEQFF. The CDR3 DNA sequence: TGTGCCAGCAGCCGCCAGGACTGGAGCTCCTACAATGAGCAGTTCTTC. The whole variable domain, remainder taken from reference TRBV7-9 and TRBJ2-1, is DTGVSQNPRHKITKRGQNVTFRCDPISEHNRLYWYRQTLGQGPEFLTYFQNEAQLEKSRLLSDRFSAERPKGSFSTLEIQRTEQGDSAMYLCASSRQDWSSYNEQFFGPGTRLTVL.

About this clonotype itself: This could be a read error, since a much larger clone is one nucleotide away. CDR3 loop: CATSYSGGGSSYNEQFF. CDR3 nucleotides: TGTGCCACCAGTTACTCGGGCGGGGGAAGCTCCTACAATGAGCAGTTCTTC. This chain uses TRBV6-6 with TRBJ2-1; 7 bases map to TRBD2. Germline V gene data show CDR1 as MNHNY and CDR2 as SVGAGI (reference sequence). The CDR3 runs to 17 residues.

In this sample, this clonotype turned up a few times. The chain uses TRBV20-1 and TRBJ1-2; possible D gene TRBD1, 5 bases. Germline assignment: CDR1 DFQATT and CDR2 SNEGSKA (reference sequence). This CDR3 contains 13 residues. Trimming cost V 3 bases and J 7 bases, with 15 bases left between them. CDR3 DNA: TGCAGTGCTAGCGCCGTACAGGTCCGTGGCTACACCTTC. Amino acids: CSASAVQVRGYTF.

The rearrangement joins TRBV2 to TRBJ1-2, with D maybe TRBD1 (5 bases). CDR1 and CDR2 (germline): SNHLY, FYNNEI. The germline V and J ends were trimmed by 7 bases and 2 bases, with 8 bases remaining between them. This CDR3 is built from 12 residues. Written as DNA, the CDR3 is TGTGCCAGCACGGGGCGGAACTATGGCTACACCTTC. It translates to CASTGRNYGYTF.

In this sample, this clonotype turned up a few times. The genes are TRBV29-1 and TRBJ1-1; 8 nucleotides match TRBD1. Trimming cost V 2 bases and J 4 bases; bases outside gene matches: 6. This CDR3 comprises 14 residues. Germline values: CDR1 SQVTM, CDR2 ANQGSEA. CDR3 residues: CSVELQGGGTEAFF. The CDR3 bases are TGCAGCGTTGAACTACAGGGGGGAGGCACTGAAGCTTTCTTT.

This clonotype was picked up a small number of times. The rearrangement joins TRBV6-6 to TRBJ2-3; D might be TRBD1 or TRBD2, each matching 5 bases. CDR3 length: 14 residues. The V gene's germline CDR1 is MNHNY and CDR2 SVGAGI (reference sequence). The V end lost 0 bases, the J end lost 3 bases, and 7 bases lay between the germline ends. CDR3 nucleotide sequence: TGTGCCAGCAGTTACTCGGGGGAAACAGATACGCAGTATTTT. Translated, it gives CASSYSGETDTQYF.

This clonotype appeared a single time. The genes are TRBV4-1 and TRBJ2-7; 8 bases align to TRBD1. The CDR3 covers 15 residues. Germline CDR1 reads MGHRA; CDR2 reads YSYEKL. V gave up 3 bases and J gave up 4 bases; unmatched junction bases: 8. The CDR3 sequence is CASSQGTGLFYEQYF. CDR3 sequence (DNA): TGCGCCAGCAGCCAGGGGACAGGACTATTTTACGAGCAGTACTTC.

This clonotype was seen repeatedly, ten times or more. The chain employs TRBV20-1 and TRBJ2-3, with 8 bases that match TRBD1. Germline trimming cut 7 bases from V and 2 bases from J; bases unmatched to any gene: 8. The germline gives CDR1 DFQATT, CDR2 SNEGSKA (reference sequence). The CDR3 totals 14 residues. Here the CDR3 reads CSVRRDRITDTQYF. CDR3 nucleotide sequence: TGCAGTGTTCGCCGGGACAGGATCACAGATACGCAGTATTTT.

The chain couples TRBV15 to TRBJ2-7; no reliable D call. Germline V gives CDR1 LNHNV, CDR2 YYDKDF (reference sequence). Trimming pared 3 bases from V and 4 bases from J, leaving 10 bases between. The CDR3 is 13 residues long. CDR3 loop: CATSSSPTYEQYF. In DNA form, the CDR3 reads TGTGCCACCAGCAGTTCCCCCACATACGAGCAGTACTTC.

This chain joins TRBV7-9 and TRBJ2-1; TRBD2 might be the D (5 bases). The CDR3 spans 12 residues. Germline V gene sequence: CDR1 SEHNR, CDR2 FQNEAQ (reference sequence). V was clipped by 5 bases and J by 7 bases, with 9 bases between them. CDR3 nucleotide sequence: TGTGCCAGCAGCGCGGACTGGAATGAGCAGTTCTTC. It translates to CASSADWNEQFF.

This chain links TRBV6-2 or TRBV6-3 with TRBJ2-5; 8 bases fit TRBD1. Trimming cost V 2 bases and J 5 bases; bases outside gene matches: 7. The CDR3 has 15 amino acids. CDR1 is MNHEY and CDR2 is SVGEGT in the germline V gene. Here the CDR3 DNA reads TGTGCCAGCAGTTACGGACTCAGGGGGCTGGAGACCCAGTACTTC. It is translated as CASSYGLRGLETQYF.

This clonotype was detected only a few times. The chain is built from TRBV4-3 and TRBJ2-2; D remains ambiguous. CDR3 length equals 13 residues. Germline values: CDR1 LGHNA, CDR2 YSLEER. V gave up 0 bases and J gave up 2 bases, with 1 base separating them. The DNA for the CDR3 is TGCGCCAGCAGCCAAGAAAACACCGGGGAGCTGTTTTTT. Amino acids: CASSQENTGELFF.

In this sample, this clonotype turned up a few times. The V call is TRBV20-1, the J call TRBJ1-1; a possible D gene is TRBD1 (6 bases). The germline CDR1 and CDR2 sequences are DFQATT and SNEGSKA (reference sequence). Deletions cut 3 bases from V and 1 base from J, with 9 bases between. This CDR3 region has 13 residues. This CDR3 reads CSARWTENTEAFF. The CDR3 coding sequence is TGCAGTGCTAGGTGGACAGAGAACACTGAAGCTTTCTTT.

This clonotype was observed a few times. The J gene is TRBJ2-7, the V gene TRBV27; D unresolved. Per the germline V gene, CDR1 is MNHEY and CDR2 is SMNVEV (reference sequence). Trimming stripped 3 bases from V and 0 bases from J, with 6 bases between. CDR3 length: 13 amino acids. For the CDR3, the DNA is TGTGCCAGCAGTTTTGATCCCTCCTACGAGCAGTACTTC. This encodes CASSFDPSYEQYF.

This clonotype was seen more than once but under ten times. This chain connects TRBV7-2 to TRBJ2-5; D ambiguous. Germline V gene data show CDR1 as SGHTA and CDR2 as FQGNSA. The CDR3 loop spans 14 amino acids. Between the trimmed V and J ends, which lost 3 bases and 0 bases, there was a span of 8 bases. CDR3 amino acids: CASSFQTDQETQYF. The DNA of the CDR3 is TGTGCCAGCAGCTTCCAGACGGACCAAGAGACCCAGTACTTC.

This clonotype has more than one count but fewer than ten. This chain joins TRBV27 and TRBJ2-5; no clear D gene. V was trimmed by 5 bases and J by 1 base, leaving 17 bases between them. The CDR3 spans 16 residues. Per germline, CDR1 MNHEY and CDR2 SMNVEV (reference sequence). The CDR3 sequence: CASSPGLGSGQETQYF. CDR3 DNA: TGTGCCAGCAGTCCCGGGCTGGGGTCGGGCCAAGAGACCCAGTACTTC.

There are a few counts of this clonotype. The V and J genes are TRBV25-1 and TRBJ2-5; D remains ambiguous. The CDR3 is 15 residues long. CDR1 MGHDK and CDR2 SYGVNS come from the germline V gene. Trimming stripped 2 bases from V and 5 bases from J, with 15 bases between. DNA for the CDR3: TGTGCCAGCAGTGAACCTGACTCCTTCAGGGAGACCCAGTACTTC. Its protein product is CASSEPDSFRETQYF.

This chain uses TRBV12-3 or TRBV12-4 with TRBJ1-5, with D perhaps TRBD1 (6 bases). This CDR3 comprises 16 residues. The ends were cut back, 5 bases at V and 0 bases at J, with 14 bases in the middle. The CDR3 reads CASSPNTGNSNQPQHF. In DNA, the CDR3 is TGTGCCAGCAGTCCGAACACAGGGAATAGCAATCAGCCCCAGCATTTT.

V is TRBV4-3 and J is TRBJ1-5; D gene uncertain. Trimming cost V 1 base and J 7 bases, with 8 bases left between them. The CDR3 extends over 13 amino acids. In germline, CDR1 is LGHNA, CDR2 YSLEER. The CDR3 DNA follows: TGCGCCAGCAGCCAAGCGGGGTTCCAGCCCCAGCATTTT. Translation gives CASSQAGFQPQHF.

The CDR3 sequence: CASSSGTAGVTQYF. For the CDR3, the DNA is TGTGCCAGCAGCTCCGGGACAGCCGGAGTTACGCAGTATTTT. The chain recombines TRBV7-9 with TRBJ2-3, with 7 bases matching TRBD1. V gave up 4 bases and J gave up 8 bases; unmatched junction bases: 9. This CDR3 contains 14 residues. Germline CDR1 SEHNR, CDR2 FQNEAQ (reference sequence).

This clonotype occurred a few times. This rearrangement joins TRBV6-2 or TRBV6-3 to TRBJ2-1; D not resolved. Germline CDR1 reads MNHEY; CDR2 reads SVGEGT. V was cut by 5 bases and J by 5 bases, with 16 bases left in between. The CDR3 loop spans 15 amino acids. In nucleotides, the CDR3 is TGTGCCAGCAGTCGTCGTGTGCAGTTTGACAATGAGCAGTTCTTC. It translates to CASSRRVQFDNEQFF.

The rearrangement joins TRBV28 to TRBJ2-4; TRBD1 aligns across 8 bases. The CDR3 has 16 residues. The V gene end was trimmed by 4 bases and the J gene end by 9 bases; junction bases not matched to a gene: 14. CDR1 is MDHEN, CDR2 SYDVKM, per germline. CDR3 nucleotide sequence: TGTGCCAGCAGTTCTCCCTCAGGACAGGGAAGTGGCATTCAGTACTTC. It encodes CASSSPSGQGSGIQYF.

The V gene is TRBV19, the J gene TRBJ2-7; TRBD2 is a possible D gene (6 bases). This CDR3 spans 15 amino acids. Trimming cost V 5 bases and J 2 bases, with 16 bases left between them. Per germline, CDR1 LNHDA and CDR2 SQIVND (reference sequence). The CDR3 loop is CASSRRGLDAYEQYF. CDR3 coding DNA: TGTGCCAGTAGTCGGCGGGGTTTAGACGCCTACGAGCAGTACTTC.

Concerning this clonotype itself: At one boundary the junction diverges from the germline segment, which might be a read error. The chain joins TRBV7-2 to TRBJ2-1, with 9 nucleotides matching TRBD2. Germline CDR1 SGHTA, CDR2 FQGNSA. CDR3 size: 16 residues. The CDR3 DNA reads as TGTGCCAGCAGCTTAGCTAGCGGGAGCTCCTACAATGAGGAGTTCTTC. Its translation: CASSLASGSSYNEEFF.

The rearrangement joins TRBV11-2 to TRBJ2-5; maybe TRBD2 (6 bases). The ends were cut back, 3 bases at V and 1 base at J, with 12 bases in the middle. Germline assignment: CDR1 SGHAT and CDR2 FQNNGV. The CDR3 length is 15 residues. CDR3 sequence (DNA): TGTGCCAGCAGCTTCTCCGGGGGAGCCCAAGAGACCCAGTACTTC. Its protein is CASSFSGGAQETQYF.

This clonotype was detected a few times. The gene calls are TRBV4-2 and TRBJ2-5, with D perhaps matching TRBD2 (6 bases). Germline loops: CDR1 LGHNA, CDR2 YNFKEQ. CDR3 length: 16 amino acids. Trimming stripped 0 bases from V and 2 bases from J, with 13 bases between. CDR3 sequence: CASSQENSGPQETQYF. CDR3 in DNA: TGTGCCAGCAGCCAAGAGAATAGCGGACCACAAGAGACCCAGTACTTC.